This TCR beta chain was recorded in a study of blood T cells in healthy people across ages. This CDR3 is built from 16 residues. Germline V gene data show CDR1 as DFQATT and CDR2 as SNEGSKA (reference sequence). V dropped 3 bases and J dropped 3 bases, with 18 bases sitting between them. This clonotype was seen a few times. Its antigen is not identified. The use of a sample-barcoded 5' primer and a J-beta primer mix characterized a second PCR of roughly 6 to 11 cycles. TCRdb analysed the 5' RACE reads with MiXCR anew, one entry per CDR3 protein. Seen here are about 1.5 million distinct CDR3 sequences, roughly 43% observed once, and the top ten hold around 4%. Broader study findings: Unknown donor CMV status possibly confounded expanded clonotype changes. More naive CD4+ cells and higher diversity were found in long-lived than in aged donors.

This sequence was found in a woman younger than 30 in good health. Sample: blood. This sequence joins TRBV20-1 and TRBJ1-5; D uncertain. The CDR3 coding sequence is TGCAGTGCTAGTCAGCAAACCACCTTCTACAATCAGCCCCAGCATTTT. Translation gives CSASQQTTFYNQPQHF.